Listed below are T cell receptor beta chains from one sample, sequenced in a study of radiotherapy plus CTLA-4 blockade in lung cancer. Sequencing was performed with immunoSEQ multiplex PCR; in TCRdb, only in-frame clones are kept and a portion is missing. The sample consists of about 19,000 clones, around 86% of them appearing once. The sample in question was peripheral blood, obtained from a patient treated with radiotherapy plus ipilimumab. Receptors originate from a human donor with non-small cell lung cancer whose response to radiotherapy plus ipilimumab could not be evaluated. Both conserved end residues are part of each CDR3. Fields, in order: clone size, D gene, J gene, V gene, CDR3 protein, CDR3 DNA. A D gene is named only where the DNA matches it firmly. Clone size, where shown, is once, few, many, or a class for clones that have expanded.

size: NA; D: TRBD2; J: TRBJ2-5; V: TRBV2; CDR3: CASSETSGSQETQYF; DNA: TGTGCCAGCAGTGAGACTAGCGGGAGCCAAGAGACCCAGTACTTC
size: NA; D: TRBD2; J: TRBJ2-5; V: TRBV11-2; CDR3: CASSLDALAGKGEKETQYF; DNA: TGTGCCAGCAGCTTAGATGCGCTAGCGGGGAAGGGAGAAAAAGAGACCCAGTACTTC
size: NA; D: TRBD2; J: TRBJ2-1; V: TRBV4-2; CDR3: CASSLTLAGEGSYNEQFF; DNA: TGTGCCAGCAGCCTCACACTAGCGGGTGAGGGCTCCTACAATGAGCAGTTCTTC
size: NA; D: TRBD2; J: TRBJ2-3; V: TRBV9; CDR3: CASSVGGGADTQYF; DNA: TGTGCCAGCAGCGTCGGTGGGGGGGCAGATACGCAGTATTTT
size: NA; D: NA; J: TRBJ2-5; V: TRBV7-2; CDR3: CASSLYGGRVETQYF; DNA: TGTGCCAGCAGCTTATATGGCGGGCGGGTAGAGACCCAGTACTTC
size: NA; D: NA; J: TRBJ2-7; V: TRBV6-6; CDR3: CASSLLEGEQYF; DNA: TGTGCCAGCAGTCTCCTAGAAGGCGAGCAGTACTTC
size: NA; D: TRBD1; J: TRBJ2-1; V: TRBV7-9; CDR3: CASSSGQGLDEQFF; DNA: TGTGCCAGCAGTTCCGGACAGGGTTTAGATGAGCAGTTCTTC
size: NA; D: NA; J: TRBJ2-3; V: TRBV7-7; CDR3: CASGTGIGTDTQYF; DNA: TGTGCTAGCGGCACAGGGATTGGCACAGATACGCAGTATTTT
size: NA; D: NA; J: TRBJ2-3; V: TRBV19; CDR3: CASSPRGGGTDTQYF; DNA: TGTGCCAGTAGCCCGAGAGGGGGGGGAACAGATACGCAGTATTTT
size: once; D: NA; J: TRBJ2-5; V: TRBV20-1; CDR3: CSATRGTQYF; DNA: TGCAGTGCCACGCGGGGGACCCAGTACTTC
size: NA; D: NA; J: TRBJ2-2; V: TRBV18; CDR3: CASSPEGKLFF; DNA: TGTGCCAGCTCACCAGAGGGAAAGCTGTTTTTT
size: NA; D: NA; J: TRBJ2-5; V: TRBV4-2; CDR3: CASSPGLGETQYF; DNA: TGTGCCAGCAGCCCGGGACTGGGGGAGACCCAGTACTTC
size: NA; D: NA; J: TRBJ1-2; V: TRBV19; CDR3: CASRVDGAYGYTF; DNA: TGTGCCAGTAGGGTCGATGGGGCTTATGGCTACACCTTC
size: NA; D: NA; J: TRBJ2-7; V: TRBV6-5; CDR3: CASSSRDGRNSYEQYF; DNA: TGTGCCAGCAGTTCCCGAGATGGCAGGAACTCCTACGAGCAGTACTTC
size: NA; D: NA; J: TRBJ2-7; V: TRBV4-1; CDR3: CASSPHLTDSSYEQYF; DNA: TGCGCCAGCAGCCCCCATTTGACAGATAGCTCCTACGAGCAGTACTTC